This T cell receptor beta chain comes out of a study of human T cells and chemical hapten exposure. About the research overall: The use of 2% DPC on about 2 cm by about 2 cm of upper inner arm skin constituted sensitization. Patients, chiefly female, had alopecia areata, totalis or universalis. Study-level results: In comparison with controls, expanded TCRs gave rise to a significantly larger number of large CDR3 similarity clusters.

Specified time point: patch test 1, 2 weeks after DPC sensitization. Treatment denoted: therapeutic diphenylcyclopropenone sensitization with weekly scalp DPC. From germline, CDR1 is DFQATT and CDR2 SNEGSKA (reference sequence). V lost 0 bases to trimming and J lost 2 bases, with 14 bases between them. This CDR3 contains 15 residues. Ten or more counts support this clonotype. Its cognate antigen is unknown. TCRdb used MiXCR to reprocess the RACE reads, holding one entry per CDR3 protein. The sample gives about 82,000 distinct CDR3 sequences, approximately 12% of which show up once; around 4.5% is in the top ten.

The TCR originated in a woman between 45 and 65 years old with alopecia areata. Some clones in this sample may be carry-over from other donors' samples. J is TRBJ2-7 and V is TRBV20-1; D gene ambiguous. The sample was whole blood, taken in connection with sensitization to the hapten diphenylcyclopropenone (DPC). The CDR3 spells CSARDLGSSAYEQYF. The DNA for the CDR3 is TGCAGTGCTAGAGATCTCGGGTCCTCCGCCTACGAGCAGTACTTC.